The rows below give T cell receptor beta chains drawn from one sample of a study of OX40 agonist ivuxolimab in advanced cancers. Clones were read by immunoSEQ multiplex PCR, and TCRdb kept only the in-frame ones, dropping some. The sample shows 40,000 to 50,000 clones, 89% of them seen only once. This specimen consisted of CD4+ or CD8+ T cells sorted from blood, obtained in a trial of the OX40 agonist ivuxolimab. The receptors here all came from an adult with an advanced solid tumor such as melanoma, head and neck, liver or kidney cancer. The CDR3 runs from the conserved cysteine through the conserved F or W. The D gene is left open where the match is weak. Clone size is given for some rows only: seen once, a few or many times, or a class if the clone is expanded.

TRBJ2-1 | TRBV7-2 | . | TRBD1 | TGTGCCAGCAGCTTAAAGGGGGACAGGGGTCCCTACAATGAGCAGTTCTTC | CASSLKGDRGPYNEQFF
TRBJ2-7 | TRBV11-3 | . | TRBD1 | TGTGCCAGCAGCGCACGACCGGGACAGGGGGTCTCCTACGAGCAGTACTTC | CASSARPGQGVSYEQYF
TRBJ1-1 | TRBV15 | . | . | TGTGCCACCAGTAACCCGAACACTGAAGCTTTCTTT | CATSNPNTEAFF
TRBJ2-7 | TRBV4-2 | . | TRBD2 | TGTGCCAGCAGCCAACTACTAGCGGGGGGAACCTACGAGCAGTACTTC | CASSQLLAGGTYEQYF
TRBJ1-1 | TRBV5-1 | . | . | TGCGCCAGCAGCTGGAAAGGAGGGGAGGGCACTGAAGCTTTCTTT | CASSWKGGEGTEAFF
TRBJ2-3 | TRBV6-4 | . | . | TGTGCCAGCAGTGATAAGGGGGGGAGGACAGATACGCAGTATTTT | CASSDKGGRTDTQYF
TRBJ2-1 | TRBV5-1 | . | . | TGCGCCAGCAGGGACAGCTCCTACAATGAGCAGTTCTTC | CASRDSSYNEQFF
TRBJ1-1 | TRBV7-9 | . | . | TGTGCCAGCAGCTTGGGTGCGAACACTGAAGCTTTCTTT | CASSLGANTEAFF
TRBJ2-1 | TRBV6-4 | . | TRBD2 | TGTGCCAGCAGCCGACGGAAACTAGCGGGGGAGAACAATGAGCAGTTCTTC | CASSRRKLAGENNEQFF
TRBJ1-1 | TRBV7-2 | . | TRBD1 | TGTGCCAGCAGCTTGGACAGGTCCTTAGAAGCTTTCTTT | CASSLDRSLEAFF
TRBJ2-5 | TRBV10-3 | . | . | TGTGCCATCAGTCCGGGACTTGACCAAGAGACCCAGTACTTC | CAISPGLDQETQYF
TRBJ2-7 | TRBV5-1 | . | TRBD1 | TGCGCCAGCAGCCCAGCCGGACAGGGTTACGAGCAGTACTTC | CASSPAGQGYEQYF
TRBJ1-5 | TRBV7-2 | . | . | TGTGCCAGCAGCTTAACGTTGAGCAATCAGCCCCAGCATTTT | CASSLTLSNQPQHF
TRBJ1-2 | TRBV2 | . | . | TGTGCCAGCAGCCCCGGACAGACTGGAGGCTACACCTTC | CASSPGQTGGYTF
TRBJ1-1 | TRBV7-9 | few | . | TGTGCCAGCAGAGTCGACGTGGACCGGGCTGAAGCTTTCTTT | CASRVDVDRAEAFF
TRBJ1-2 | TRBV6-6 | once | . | TGTGCCAGCAGTTTCGGGCAGGGAGGCTATGGCTACACCTTC | CASSFGQGGYGYTF
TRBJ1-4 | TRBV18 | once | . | TGTGCCAGCTCAGGATCTGCTGCCCATAATGAAAAACTGTTTTTT | CASSGSAAHNEKLFF
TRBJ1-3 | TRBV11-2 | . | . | TGTGCCAGCAGCTTCGAACTTGGGACGCTCTCTGGAAACACCATATATTTT | CASSFELGTLSGNTIYF
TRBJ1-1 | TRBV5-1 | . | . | TGCGCCAGCAGCTTGGTGGACCCAAGGACTGAGGCTTTCTTT | CASSLVDPRTEAFF
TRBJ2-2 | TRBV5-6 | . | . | TGTGCCAGCAGCTTGCGGAGAACCGGGGAGCTGTTTTTT | CASSLRRTGELFF
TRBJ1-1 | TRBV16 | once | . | TGTGCCAGCAGCCAATTAGGGCAGTTGAACACTGAAGCTTTCTTT | CASSQLGQLNTEAFF
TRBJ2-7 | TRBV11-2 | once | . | TGTGCCAGCAGCTTATATGAAGGAGAGCAGTACTTC | CASSLYEGEQYF
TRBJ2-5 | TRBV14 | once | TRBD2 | TGTGCCAGCAGCCCCGGACTAGCGTTGGCAATTGAGACCCAGTACTTC | CASSPGLALAIETQYF
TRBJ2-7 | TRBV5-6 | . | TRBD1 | TGTGCCAGCAGCTTCCAGGACAGGGATTTCGCCGAGCAGTACTTC | CASSFQDRDFAEQYF
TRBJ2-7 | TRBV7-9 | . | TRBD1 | TGTGCCAGCAGCTTCCAGGGGGCGCGCGAGCAGTACTTC | CASSFQGAREQYF
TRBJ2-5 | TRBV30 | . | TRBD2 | TGTGCCTGGGAGACTAGCGGGGGAGAGACCCAGTACTTC | CAWETSGGETQYF
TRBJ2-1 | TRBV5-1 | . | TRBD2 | TGCGCCAGCAGCACCGTCTCCGGGACTAGCGGGTACAATGAGCAGTTCTTC | CASSTVSGTSGYNEQFF